This T cell receptor (beta chain) emerged from a study of T-cell memory formation after mild COVID-19. General study findings and limits: Proof of SARS-CoV-2 specificity was absent for the second-wave clones that crested on day 37. Pre-infection memory harbored some responding clones, suggesting cross-reactive memory joined.

The CDR3 spans 16 residues. CDR1 is SGHDT and CDR2 is YYEEEE in the germline V gene. With V trimmed by 4 bases and J by 0 bases, 7 bases remained unmatched. This clonotype was detected a few times. The antigen remains unidentified. Amplification by 5'RACE using constant-segment primers produced TCR alpha and TCR beta cDNA libraries that carried sample barcodes and UMIs. TCRdb re-analysed the 5' RACE reads in MiXCR, keeping a single row per CDR3 protein. The table lists under 300,000 distinct CDR3 sequences, about 16% of them singletons. V usage is TRBV5-6 and J usage is TRBJ1-5; TRBD1 matches 7 bases. This TCR came from a man aged 18-30 years who had mild COVID-19 (a few samples of this study predate the infection). Cell type and time point are not known. The sample consisted of PBMCs or a T cell subset sorted from them (not recorded which). The CDR3 spells CASSRTGRYSNQPQHF. In nucleotides, the CDR3 is TGTGCCAGCAGCAGGACAGGCCGATATAGCAATCAGCCCCAGCATTTT.